A single TCR beta chain is shown here with its context. Its antigen remains undetermined. Per-base qualities were not stored, and no clone one base away is much larger. V lost 6 bases and J lost 4 bases, and the count of bases not matched to a germline gene is 5. CDR3 length: 13 amino acids, cysteine to phenylalanine. Only the CDR3 portion is preserved as DNA: 39 bases, with reading frame beginning at the first base. From a lookup of the germline V gene, CDR1 and CDR2 are SQVTM and ANQGSEA. This sample was included in a study of shared clonotypes between healthy human individuals (dated by TCRdb to about 2020). For the wider study: The cohort included a few men and a couple of women between 18 and 49 years of age. For each donor, CD4 naive and CD4 memory were each run on three plates, CD8 naive on two plates, and CD8 memory on one plate. Blood TCR repertoires of about 5 healthy adults were deeply sequenced to estimate repertoire size and the extent of clonotype sharing between individuals. Libraries were prepared and TCR repertoires were sequenced by different laboratories using diverse techniques, in order to increase sequencing depth and limit assay-specific biases. Between about 0.9 and 8.9 billion PBMCs per donor were obtained by leukapheresis.

The donors were healthy, HIV-negative adults with no recently reported acute infections or vaccinations. Only Caucasian adults living in Nashville, Tennessee, USA were represented among the donors. CD4+ T cells were enriched through magnetic negative selection, after which naive cells were positively selected on CD45RA and the remaining negative fraction served as the memory subset. Blood was collected by leukapheresis, and PBMCs were isolated by Ficoll-Histopaque density gradient centrifugation and then cryopreserved in liquid nitrogen vapor phase. Analytical flow cytometry was used to check the purity and quantity of each magnetically sorted T cell population. Genomic DNA was isolated from each sorted fraction and quantified by UV absorbance on a Nanodrop 2000c. Using the deep immunoSEQ assay, TCR CDR3 regions were amplified from genomic DNA by multiplex PCR. Extracted genomic DNA from each cell subset was spread evenly across all wells of several immunoSEQ 96-well plates, with each plate serving as a replicate. For sorted subsets, 200 ng of genomic DNA, equivalent to 25,000 to 35,000 T cell genomes, went into each replicate PCR. Purified libraries were measured with a Qubit 3.0 fluorometer, size-checked on a Bioanalyzer 2100, and measured again with the KAPA Library Quantification kit. A separate single-read 150-cycle Illumina NextSeq 550 flow cell was used to sequence each immunoSEQ 96-well plate. Per the original workflow: Because the immunoSEQ output held only junctional sequences and lacked quality scores, the filtering could not match the filtering applied to full-length reads. To assign V/J genes and CDR3, sequences were annotated against IMGT germline references using PyIR, a Python wrapper for IgBLAST v1.9. Reads with weak V/J assignments (E-value above 1e-6), missing CDR3, stop codons, out-of-frame junctions, or ambiguous translated residues were removed. V3J clonotypes were defined as sequences sharing an identical inferred V gene, J gene, and CDR3 amino acid sequence. Percentage overlap between repertoires was calculated by dividing the number of shared unique clonotypes by the size of the smaller repertoire. Repertoire richness was assessed with RTK rarefaction, the Chao1 estimator, and Recon v2.1 estimates of unobserved clonotypes. For all TCRbeta clonotypes obtained by the gDNA method from a few donors, generation probabilities were computed with OLGA. Imported from immuneACCESS, the table was reduced by TCRdb to in-frame sequences with V and J called. These copies leave out some clones; in studies compared against another copy, an unresolved V gene accounts for under half, and the cause of the remainder is not known. V and J calls and clone size are as listed in that table; D and trimming were resolved from the DNA. The sample table contains about 2 million clones; only one count was recorded for over 85% of them. Roughly 0.13% of the sample comes from the top ten.

Broad study findings and their caveats: Higher generation probabilities were observed for clonotypes shared by all four sorted-subset donors than for non-shared clonotypes. Sampling was restricted to blood, and TCR repertoires in tissue are likely to differ from TCR repertoires in blood. Incomplete sequencing was indicated by rarefaction of sorted-subset datasets, despite the large sequencing depth. Sharing across four donors was observed for 4.5% to 6.5% of naive CD4, around 3.5% of naive CD8, 2% to 2.5% of memory CD4, and around 0.44% of memory CD8 clonotypes. Naive subsets generally had larger estimated clonotype richness than memory subsets. The genetic and exposure-history diversity represented was limited by the small number of donors. Pairwise subsampling indicated that sequencing depth was expected to affect the degree of clonotype sharing among donors.

The TCR originated in a man aged 18 to 29 in good health. Recombination joined TRBV29-1 with TRBJ2-2, and TRBD1 aligns with 7 junction nucleotides. The sample taken for sequencing was naive CD4+ T cells sorted from blood. The cell subset or site label for this specimen denotes: CD45RA+ positively selected. CDR3 sequence: CSVVGQSTGELFF. The DNA sequence follows: TGCAGCGTAGTGGGACAGAGCACCGGGGAGCTGTTTTTT.